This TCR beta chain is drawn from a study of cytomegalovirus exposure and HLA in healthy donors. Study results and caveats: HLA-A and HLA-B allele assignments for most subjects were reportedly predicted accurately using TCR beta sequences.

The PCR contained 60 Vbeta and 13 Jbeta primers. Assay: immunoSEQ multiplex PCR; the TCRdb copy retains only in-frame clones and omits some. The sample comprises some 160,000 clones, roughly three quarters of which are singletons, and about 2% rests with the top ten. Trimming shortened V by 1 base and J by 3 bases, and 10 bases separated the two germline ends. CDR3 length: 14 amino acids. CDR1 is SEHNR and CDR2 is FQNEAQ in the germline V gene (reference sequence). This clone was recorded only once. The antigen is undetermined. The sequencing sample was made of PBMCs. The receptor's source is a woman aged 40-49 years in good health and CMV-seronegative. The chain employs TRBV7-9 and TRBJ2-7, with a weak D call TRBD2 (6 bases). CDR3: CASSLGLADYEQYF. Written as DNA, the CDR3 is TGTGCCAGCAGCTTAGGTTTAGCGGACTACGAGCAGTACTTC.